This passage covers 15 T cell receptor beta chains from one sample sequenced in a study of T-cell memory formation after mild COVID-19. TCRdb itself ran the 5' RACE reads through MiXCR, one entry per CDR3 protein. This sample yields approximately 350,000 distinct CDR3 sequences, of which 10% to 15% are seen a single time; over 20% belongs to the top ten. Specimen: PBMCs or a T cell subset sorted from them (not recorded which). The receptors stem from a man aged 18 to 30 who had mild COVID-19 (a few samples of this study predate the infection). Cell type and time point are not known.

The CDR3 DNA follows: TGTGCCAGCAGCGTAGCCGGGACGAAAGAGACCCAGTACTTC. Its protein product is CASSVAGTKETQYF. This chain joins TRBV9 and TRBJ2-5, with D perhaps matching TRBD1 or TRBD2 (5 bases each). The CDR3 consists of 14 residues. Per germline, CDR1 SGDLS and CDR2 YYNGEE. V was pared by 0 bases and J by 3 bases, with 9 bases between.

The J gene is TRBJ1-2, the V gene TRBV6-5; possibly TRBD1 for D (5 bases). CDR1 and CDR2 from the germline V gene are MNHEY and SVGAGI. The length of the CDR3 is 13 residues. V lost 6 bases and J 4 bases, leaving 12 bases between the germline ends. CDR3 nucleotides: TGTGCCAGCAGACCGGGACCTGGCTATGGCTACACCTTC. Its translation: CASRPGPGYGYTF.

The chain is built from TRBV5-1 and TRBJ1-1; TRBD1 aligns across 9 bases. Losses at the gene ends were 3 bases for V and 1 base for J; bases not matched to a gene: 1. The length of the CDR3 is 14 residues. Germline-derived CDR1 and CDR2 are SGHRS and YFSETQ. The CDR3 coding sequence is TGCGCCAGCAGCTCGGACAGGGGGAACACTGAAGCTTTCTTT. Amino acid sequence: CASSSDRGNTEAFF.

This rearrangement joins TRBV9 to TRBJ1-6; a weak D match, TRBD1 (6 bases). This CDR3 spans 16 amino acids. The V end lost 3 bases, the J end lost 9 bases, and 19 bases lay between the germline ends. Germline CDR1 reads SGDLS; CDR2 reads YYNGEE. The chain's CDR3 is CASSASLGAKGSPLHF. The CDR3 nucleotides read TGTGCCAGCAGCGCCTCATTGGGGGCTAAGGGTTCACCCCTCCACTTT.

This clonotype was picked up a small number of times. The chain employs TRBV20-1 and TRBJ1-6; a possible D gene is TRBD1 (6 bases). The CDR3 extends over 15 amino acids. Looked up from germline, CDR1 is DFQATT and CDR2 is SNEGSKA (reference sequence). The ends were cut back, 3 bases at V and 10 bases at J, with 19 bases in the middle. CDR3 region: CSASGTGGVQSPLHF. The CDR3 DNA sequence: TGCAGTGCTAGTGGTACGGGGGGCGTACAATCACCCCTCCACTTT.

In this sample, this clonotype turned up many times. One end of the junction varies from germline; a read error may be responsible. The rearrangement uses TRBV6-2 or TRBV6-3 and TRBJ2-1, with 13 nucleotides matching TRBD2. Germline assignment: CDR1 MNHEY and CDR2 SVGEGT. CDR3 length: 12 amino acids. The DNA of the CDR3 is TGTGCCAGCAGCCCCAGGACTAGCGGGGGCTACTTC. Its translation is CASSPRTSGGYF.

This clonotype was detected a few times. As DNA, the CDR3 is TGTGCCAGCAGTTATTTCGGCAGCGACTCTGGGGCCAACGTCCTGACTTTC. Protein: CASSYFGSDSGANVLTF. V gene TRBV6-5 combines with J gene TRBJ2-6; D is unresolved. CDR3 length: 17 residues. V lost 3 bases and J lost 0, with 12 bases in between. Germline assignment: CDR1 MNHEY and CDR2 SVGAGI.

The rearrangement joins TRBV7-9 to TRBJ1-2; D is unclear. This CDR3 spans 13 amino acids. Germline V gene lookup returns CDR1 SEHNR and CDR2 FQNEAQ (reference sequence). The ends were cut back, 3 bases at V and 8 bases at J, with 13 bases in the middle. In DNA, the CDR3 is TGTGCCAGCAGCTTGGGAACCGCCAGGGGCTACACCTTC. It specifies CASSLGTARGYTF.

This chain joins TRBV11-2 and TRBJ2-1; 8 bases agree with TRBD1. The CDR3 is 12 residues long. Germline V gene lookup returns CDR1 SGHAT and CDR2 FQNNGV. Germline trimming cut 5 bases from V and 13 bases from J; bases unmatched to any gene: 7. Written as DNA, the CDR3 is TGTGCCAGCAGCGCCCAGACAGGGGAACAGTTCTTC. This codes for CASSAQTGEQFF.

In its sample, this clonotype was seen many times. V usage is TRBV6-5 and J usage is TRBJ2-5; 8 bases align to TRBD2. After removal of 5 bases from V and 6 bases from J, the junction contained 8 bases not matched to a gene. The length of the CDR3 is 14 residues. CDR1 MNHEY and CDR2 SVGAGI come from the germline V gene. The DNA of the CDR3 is TGTGCCAGCAGTCAGATAGCGGGAAAAAAGACCCAGTACTTC. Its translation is CASSQIAGKKTQYF.

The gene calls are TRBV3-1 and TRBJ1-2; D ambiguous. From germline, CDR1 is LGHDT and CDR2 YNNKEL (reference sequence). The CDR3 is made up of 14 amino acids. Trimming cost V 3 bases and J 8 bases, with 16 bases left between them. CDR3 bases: TGTGCCAGCAGCCAGCAGACTCGTCTGGGGGGCTACACCTTC. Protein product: CASSQQTRLGGYTF. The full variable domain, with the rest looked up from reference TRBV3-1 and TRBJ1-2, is DTAVSQTPKYLVTQMGNDKSIKCEQNLGHDTMYWYKQDSKKFLKIMFSYNNKELIINETVPNRFSPKSPDKAHLNLHINSLELGDSAVYFCASSQQTRLGGYTFGSGTRLTVV.

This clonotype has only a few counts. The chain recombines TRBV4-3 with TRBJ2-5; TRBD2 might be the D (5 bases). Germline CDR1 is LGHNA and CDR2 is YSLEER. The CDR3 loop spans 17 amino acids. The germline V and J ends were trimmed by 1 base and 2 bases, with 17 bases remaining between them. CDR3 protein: CASSQGPGKVSQETQYF. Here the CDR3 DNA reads TGCGCCAGCAGCCAAGGCCCGGGGAAAGTGTCTCAAGAGACCCAGTACTTC.

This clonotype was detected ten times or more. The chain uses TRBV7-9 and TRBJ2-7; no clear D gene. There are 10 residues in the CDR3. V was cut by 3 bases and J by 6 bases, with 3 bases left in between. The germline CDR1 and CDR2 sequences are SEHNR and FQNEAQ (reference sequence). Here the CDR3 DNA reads TGTGCCAGCAGCTTGGGCGAGCAGTACTTC. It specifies CASSLGEQYF.

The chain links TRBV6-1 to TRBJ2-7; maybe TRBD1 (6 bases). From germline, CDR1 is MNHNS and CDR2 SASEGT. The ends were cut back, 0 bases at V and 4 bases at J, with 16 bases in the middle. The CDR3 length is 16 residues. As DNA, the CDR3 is TGTGCCAGCAGTGAAGCGCAGGGGCGTCGATCGTACGAGCAGTACTTC. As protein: CASSEAQGRRSYEQYF.

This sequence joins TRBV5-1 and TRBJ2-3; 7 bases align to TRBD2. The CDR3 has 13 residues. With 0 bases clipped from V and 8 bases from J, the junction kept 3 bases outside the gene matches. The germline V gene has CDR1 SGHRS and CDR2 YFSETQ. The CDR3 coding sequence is TGCGCCAGCAGCTTGGTCCAGCGGGGTACGCAGTATTTT. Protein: CASSLVQRGTQYF.